These T cell receptor beta chains were read from a single sample in a study of CD8+ T cells in alopecia areata. The data were produced by immunoSEQ multiplex PCR, yet TCRdb's version contains in-frame clones alone and is incomplete. This table holds some 150,000 clones, about 53% found once. This specimen was CD8+ T cells sorted from blood, taken at week 0. The receptor source for this set is a human donor with alopecia areata. CDR3s include the opening cysteine and the closing phenylalanine or tryptophan. Each record gives: D gene, J gene, V gene, CDR3 protein. The D gene is left open where the match is weak.

NA | TRBJ1-1 | TRBV5-4 | CASSSGESAEAFF
NA | TRBJ2-6 | TRBV27 | CASSSPGFGANVLTF
NA | TRBJ1-2 | TRBV6-5 | CASRPQGYGYTF
NA | TRBJ2-3 | TRBV5-6 | CASSFVKDTQYF
NA | TRBJ1-5 | TRBV11-1 | CASSLASNQPQHF
NA | TRBJ2-7 | TRBV23-1 | CASSHAGAPSEQYF
NA | TRBJ1-1 | TRBV4-3 | CASRASREVTEAFF
TRBD1 | TRBJ1-1 | TRBV10-2 | CASRARDRVGSEAFF
NA | TRBJ2-3 | TRBV5-1 | CASSPGGVEITTDTQYF
NA | TRBJ1-5 | TRBV23-1 | CASSQSQGDMDNQPQHF
NA | TRBJ2-1 | TRBV7-6 | CASSLGQHNEQFF
NA | TRBJ2-7 | TRBV2 | CASIGPLDEQYF
TRBD1 | TRBJ1-2 | TRBV25-1 | CASSDSGQGFLDF
NA | TRBJ2-3 | TRBV7-2 | CASSSTSTDTQYF
TRBD1 | TRBJ1-4 | TRBV30 | CAWSFGTGPEQLFF
NA | TRBJ1-5 | TRBV19 | CAVSWGRSNQPQHF
TRBD1 | TRBJ1-2 | TRBV11-2 | CASSFVDRDYGYTF
NA | TRBJ1-5 | TRBV7-9 | CASSLTGLEDQPQHF
NA | TRBJ1-5 | TRBV23-1 | CASKNVEPQHF
TRBD2 | TRBJ2-1 | TRBV6-6 | CASSYSGGPFNEQFF
NA | TRBJ2-7 | TRBV10-1 | CASSDSYEQYF
TRBD1 | TRBJ2-7 | TRBV30 | CAWGDRVHEQYF
NA | TRBJ2-6 | TRBV6-4 | CASSDRVGANVLTF
NA | TRBJ1-2 | TRBV19 | CASNERANMHGYTF
NA | TRBJ1-5 | TRBV19 | CASSISGEGNQPQHF
TRBD1 | TRBJ1-2 | TRBV30 | CAWSVDQTGHGYTF
NA | TRBJ2-3 | TRBV13 | CASSFGLDTQYF
TRBD1 | TRBJ1-2 | TRBV6-6 | CASSSGQASGGYTF
NA | TRBJ2-3 | TRBV11-2 | CASSLRDSTDTQYF
NA | TRBJ1-1 | TRBV11-2 | CASSFPGPEAFF
NA | TRBJ2-1 | TRBV18 | CASSPRANEQFF
NA | TRBJ1-2 | TRBV2 | CASSVQTAVYGYTF
NA | TRBJ1-4 | TRBV30 | CAWRTGHATNEKLFF
NA | TRBJ1-1 | TRBV9 | CASSFRPNTEAFF
NA | TRBJ2-2 | TRBV13 | CASSSQGTNTGELFF
TRBD1 | TRBJ2-7 | TRBV13 | CASRRGQGVDEQYF
NA | TRBJ2-3 | TRBV11-2 | CASSSVQGQQYF
NA | TRBJ2-1 | TRBV12-5 | CASGLVVGGEQFF
TRBD1 | TRBJ2-7 | TRBV29-1 | CSVYDGLGQGSEQYF
TRBD1 | TRBJ1-6 | TRBV5-5 | CASSLHGTGGYNSPLHF
TRBD1 | TRBJ2-1 | TRBV7-3 | CASSLGGQYNEQFF
NA | TRBJ2-5 | TRBV30 | CAWSDLGQETQYF
NA | TRBJ2-7 | TRBV27 | CASSSPVRGRAYEQYF
NA | TRBJ1-2 | TRBV27 | CASSGLDTRDYGYTF
TRBD1 | TRBJ1-5 | TRBV6-1 | CASYDRGNQPQHF
NA | TRBJ2-7 | TRBV29-1 | CSVEGTEYEQYF
NA | TRBJ1-4 | TRBV7-2 | CASSLVGATNEKLFF
NA | TRBJ1-4 | TRBV30 | CAWSVGAGVEKLFF
NA | TRBJ1-2 | TRBV29-1 | CSVRTDTNYGYTF